The 8 T cell receptor beta chains below all came from one sample that was sequenced in a study of cytomegalovirus exposure and HLA in healthy donors. Primers: 60 Vbeta forward and 13 Jbeta reverse. Some clones are missing from TCRdb's copy, which holds only in-frame ones; the method was immunoSEQ multiplex PCR. The sample holds around 88,000 clones, 78% seen once. Input material: PBMCs. Receptor source: a middle-aged woman in good health and CMV-seropositive.

The chain joins TRBV10-3 to TRBJ2-2; TRBD2 agrees at 9 bases. The CDR3 is 17 residues long. Germline CDR1 reads ENHRY; CDR2 reads SYGVKD. Unmatched junction bases numbered 10, after V lost 3 bases and J lost 5 bases. The CDR3 DNA reads TGTGCCATCAGTGAATGGGTAGCGGGAGAGAAGACCGGGGAGCTGTTTTTT. Translated: CAISEWVAGEKTGELFF.

The chain uses TRBV19 and TRBJ2-7; no reliable D call. CDR3 length equals 11 residues. Deletions cut 10 bases from V and 7 bases from J, with 14 bases between. Germline V gene sequence: CDR1 LNHDA, CDR2 SQIVND (reference sequence). This CDR3 reads CATYYLWEQYF. CDR3 nucleotide sequence: TGTGCCACTTACTACCTCTGGGAGCAGTACTTC.

V is TRBV15 and J is TRBJ1-1; 9 nucleotides align to TRBD1. Looked up from germline, CDR1 is LNHNV and CDR2 is YYDKDF (reference sequence). Trimming took 2 bases from V and 6 from J; bases not matched to a gene: 7. CDR3 length equals 15 residues. The CDR3 DNA reads TGTGCCACCAGCAGATCCGGGACAGGGTGGGCTGAAGCTTTCTTT. It translates to CATSRSGTGWAEAFF.

The J gene is TRBJ1-5, the V gene TRBV2; 7 bases align to TRBD1. CDR1 and CDR2 from the germline V gene are SNHLY and FYNNEI. This CDR3 spans 14 amino acids. Trimming removed 10 bases from V and 4 bases from J; junction bases left unmatched: 10. CDR3 loop: CATSWAGGNQPQHF. The CDR3 nucleotides are TGTGCCACCTCCTGGGCAGGGGGGAATCAGCCCCAGCATTTT.

This CDR3 reads CASSMSGDTGELFF. In nucleotides, the CDR3 is TGTGCCAGCAGTATGAGCGGGGACACCGGGGAGCTGTTTTTT. The chain is built from TRBV2 and TRBJ2-2; 7 nucleotides line up with TRBD2. CDR1 is SNHLY, CDR2 FYNNEI, per germline. V shed 5 bases, J shed 3 bases, and the junction held 3 bases outside the gene matches. This CDR3 has 14 residues. The full variable domain, with the rest looked up from reference TRBV2 and TRBJ2-2, is EPEVTQTPSHQVTQMGQEVILRCVPISNHLYFYWYRQILGQKVEFLVSFYNNEISEKSEIFDDQFSVERPDGSNFTLKIRSTKLEDSAMYFCASSMSGDTGELFFGEGSRLTVL.

This sequence joins TRBV6-5 and TRBJ2-3; 10 bases align to TRBD2. Germline trimming cut 4 bases from V and 0 bases from J; bases unmatched to any gene: 4. CDR1 MNHEY and CDR2 SVGAGI come from the germline V gene. The length of the CDR3 is 16 residues. The CDR3 bases are TGTGCCAGCAGTTTCGAAGCGGGAGGGAGCACAGATACGCAGTATTTT. Translated, it gives CASSFEAGGSTDTQYF.

The chain couples TRBV11-3 to TRBJ2-7; 9 bases map to TRBD1. This CDR3 has 15 residues. Germline loops: CDR1 SGHNT, CDR2 YENEEA. Trimming took 1 base from V and 6 from J; bases not matched to a gene: 7. For the CDR3, the DNA is TGTGCCAGCAGCTTAGGGGACAGGGAATATGGCGAGCAGTACTTC. Protein sequence: CASSLGDREYGEQYF.

V and J are TRBV5-1 and TRBJ2-1, with 7 nucleotides matching TRBD1. After removal of 6 bases from V and 14 bases from J, the junction contained 5 bases not matched to a gene. The CDR3 sequence is 10 residues long. The germline V gene has CDR1 SGHRS and CDR2 YFSETQ. The CDR3 sequence is CASKGDSEFF. The DNA for the CDR3 is TGCGCCAGCAAAGGGGACAGCGAGTTCTTC.